This T cell receptor (beta chain) was recovered during a study of shared clonotypes between healthy human individuals. About the study: Per-donor plates numbered three CD4 naive, three CD4 memory, two CD8 naive and one CD8 memory.

Germline V gene data show CDR1 as SNHLY and CDR2 as FYNNEI. The germline V and J ends were trimmed by 5 bases and 0 bases, with 7 bases remaining between them. This CDR3 has 14 amino acids. Using immunoSEQ multiplex PCR, the repertoire was profiled, and TCRdb retains in-frame clones only, with some absent. The table shows millions of clones, with approximately 95% occurring only once. The donors were all Caucasian adults (living in Nashville, Tennessee). The authors divided CD4+ cells into CD45RA+ naive and CD45RA-negative memory subsets. The V and J genes are TRBV2 and TRBJ1-4; D gene ambiguous. Sequenced material: naive CD4+ T cells sorted from blood. Noted subset: CD45RA+ positively selected. The sequence came from a man aged 18 to 35 in good health. CDR3 region: CASSFGTTNEKLFF. As DNA, the CDR3 is TGTGCCAGCAGTTTCGGGACAACTAATGAAAAACTGTTTTTT.